The 20 T cell receptor beta chains reported below all come from one sample, sequenced in a study of cytomegalovirus exposure and HLA in healthy donors. PCR primers comprised 60 Vbeta and 13 Jbeta primers. TCRdb keeps only in-frame clones here, not all; method: immunoSEQ multiplex PCR. This sample contains 65,000 to 80,000 clones. Sequenced material: PBMCs. All receptors come from a female donor in good health and CMV-seropositive.

The V gene is TRBV12-5, the J gene TRBJ1-3, with TRBD1 identical over 7 bases. The ends lost 5 bases at V and 1 base at J; junction bases unmatched: 5. In germline, CDR1 is LGHNT, CDR2 FRNRAP. This CDR3 is built from 15 residues. The CDR3 loop is CASGPGGSSGNTIYF. The CDR3 bases are TGTGCTAGTGGTCCAGGGGGATCTTCTGGAAACACCATATATTTT.

The chain carries TRBV5-1 and TRBJ2-7; TRBD1 agrees at 7 bases. Germline V CDR1 and CDR2: SGHRS, YFSETQ. The CDR3 covers 15 residues. With 0 bases clipped from V and 3 bases from J, the junction kept 6 bases outside the gene matches. The CDR3 is CASSLAWTGDYEQYF. The CDR3 DNA reads TGCGCCAGCAGCTTGGCCTGGACAGGCGACTACGAGCAGTACTTC.

The gene calls are TRBV6-6 and TRBJ1-1, with D possibly matching TRBD1 (6 bases). V gave up 6 bases and J gave up 2 bases, with 10 bases separating them. The CDR3 runs to 13 residues. Germline values: CDR1 MNHNY, CDR2 SVGAGI (reference sequence). The CDR3 is CASSLGGNTEAFF. CDR3 nucleotide sequence: TGTGCCAGCAGCCTAGGGGGAAACACTGAAGCTTTCTTT.

The chain combines TRBV29-1 with TRBJ2-3; 8 nucleotides match TRBD1. Germline V lookup: CDR1 SQVTM, CDR2 ANQGSEA. The CDR3 has 14 amino acids. With V trimmed by 4 bases and J by 5 bases, 8 bases remained unmatched. CDR3 protein: CSVVGQVGGDTQYF. The CDR3 region has the DNA TGCAGCGTTGTGGGACAGGTCGGCGGAGATACGCAGTATTTT.

The chain recombines TRBV7-3 with TRBJ2-1; tentative D call: TRBD2 (5 bases). Looked up from germline, CDR1 is SGHTA and CDR2 is FQGTGA. This CDR3 spans 17 amino acids. V lost 5 bases and J 0 bases, leaving 17 bases between the germline ends. CDR3 DNA sequence: TGTGCCAGCAGCCCCGTCGGTGGAGGCGACTCCTACAATGAGCAGTTCTTC. Its protein is CASSPVGGGDSYNEQFF. The full variable domain, with the rest looked up from reference TRBV7-3 and TRBJ2-1, is GAGVSQTPSNKVTEKGKYVELRCDPISGHTALYWYRQSLGQGPEFLIYFQGTGAADDSGLPNDRFFAVRPEGSVSTLKIQRTERGDSAVYLCASSPVGGGDSYNEQFFGPGTRLTVL.

The chain employs TRBV5-1 and TRBJ1-3; 7 nucleotides line up with TRBD1. The V and J ends lost 5 bases and 2 bases, in that order; junction bases with no gene match: 13. The CDR3 runs 17 residues. The V gene's germline CDR1 is SGHRS and CDR2 YFSETQ. CDR3 sequence (DNA): TGCGCCAGCAGAGCTAGTGTTTATCAGGGGGCTGGAAACACCATATATTTT. Protein: CASRASVYQGAGNTIYF.

J is TRBJ2-1 and V is TRBV5-6; D gene uncertain. The CDR3 runs to 15 residues. V gave up 0 bases and J gave up 0 bases, with 7 bases separating them. Germline assignment: CDR1 SGHDT and CDR2 YYEEEE. This CDR3 is CASSLGASSYNEQFF. In nucleotides, the CDR3 is TGTGCCAGCAGCTTGGGCGCAAGCTCCTACAATGAGCAGTTCTTC.

This chain uses TRBV11-3 with TRBJ1-2; maybe TRBD1 (6 bases). V was shortened by 5 bases and J by 4 bases, with 14 bases between the two germline ends. CDR1 and CDR2 from the germline V gene are SGHNT and YENEEA. This CDR3 region has 14 residues. The CDR3 loop is CASSPDRTLYGYTF. The CDR3 bases are TGTGCCAGCAGCCCCGACAGGACCCTCTATGGCTACACCTTC.

The chain carries TRBV6-5 and TRBJ1-2; the D gene is possibly TRBD1 (5 bases). This CDR3 comprises 13 residues. Germline lookup yields CDR1 MNHEY and CDR2 SVGAGI. Trimming removed 5 bases from V and 5 bases from J, with 12 bases in between. This CDR3 is CASSPLGGYGYTF. CDR3 coding DNA: TGTGCCAGCAGTCCCCTCGGGGGGTATGGCTACACCTTC.

The rearrangement links TRBV11-2 to TRBJ2-1, with TRBD1 identical over 10 bases. The junction had 10 bases not matched to a gene; V was cut back by 1 base and J by 7 bases. Per germline, CDR1 SGHAT and CDR2 FQNNGV. The length of the CDR3 is 17 residues. CDR3 in amino acids: CASSLGEGGQGRNEQFF. CDR3 sequence (DNA): TGTGCCAGCAGCTTAGGGGAAGGGGGACAGGGGAGGAATGAGCAGTTCTTC.

This rearrangement joins TRBV6-5 to TRBJ1-2; 11 bases fit TRBD1. V lost 5 bases, J lost 5 bases, and 4 bases stayed unmatched. The CDR3 has 14 residues. CDR1 is MNHEY, CDR2 SVGAGI, per germline. The CDR3 loop reads CASSPRDRGYGYTF. CDR3 in DNA: TGTGCCAGCAGTCCCAGGGACAGGGGGTATGGCTACACCTTC.

In DNA, the CDR3 is TGTGCCAGCAGCGTAGCCCAGGGAACTGAAGCTTTCTTT. This translates into CASSVAQGTEAFF. This rearrangement joins TRBV9 to TRBJ1-1, with D possibly TRBD1 on 5 matching bases. Germline CDR1 SGDLS, CDR2 YYNGEE. V lost 0 bases and J lost 5, with 8 bases in between. The CDR3 consists of 13 residues.

This chain joins TRBV18 and TRBJ2-1, with TRBD2 identical over 11 bases. V trimming: 0 bases; J trimming: 9 bases; junction bases outside the gene matches: 7. The CDR3 length is 16 residues. Germline CDR1 and CDR2: KGHSH and LQKENI. The CDR3 region is CASSPPRLAGGLEQFF. The CDR3 DNA reads as TGTGCCAGCTCACCACCGAGGCTAGCGGGGGGTCTTGAGCAGTTCTTC.

CDR3 coding DNA: TGTGCCAGCTCAGGGCACTATGGCTACACCTTC. Its translation: CASSGHYGYTF. The chain has TRBV28 and TRBJ1-2; a possible D gene is TRBD1 (5 bases). The CDR3 spans 11 residues. Germline V gene sequence: CDR1 MDHEN, CDR2 SYDVKM. V was pared by 8 bases and J by 3 bases, with 7 bases between.

The chain uses TRBV5-5 and TRBJ2-7, with D possibly matching TRBD1 (5 bases). The V end lost 5 bases, the J end lost 0 bases, and 12 bases lay between the germline ends. The V gene's germline CDR1 is SGHKS and CDR2 YYEKEE (reference sequence). CDR3 size: 14 residues. The CDR3 DNA follows: TGTGCCAGCAGTAAAGACAGTAACTCCTACGAGCAGTACTTC. It encodes CASSKDSNSYEQYF.

The rearrangement joins TRBV4-1 to TRBJ2-3; 12 positions match TRBD2. The CDR3 length is 19 residues. The V segment lost 8 bases and the J segment 2 bases; nucleotides outside the gene matches: 17. The germline V gene encodes CDR1 MGHRA and CDR2 YSYEKL. The CDR3 DNA reads as TGCGCCAGCGGGGGGGGACTAGCGGGTCGTGGGGATTTCACAGATACGCAGTATTTT. Its translation is CASGGGLAGRGDFTDTQYF.

The chain combines TRBV4-1 with TRBJ1-5; 7 bases are shared with TRBD1. The germline CDR1 and CDR2 sequences are MGHRA and YSYEKL. J was trimmed by 3 bases and V by 3 bases; bases with no gene match: 5. The CDR3 sequence is 15 residues long. The CDR3 DNA follows: TGCGCCAGCAGCCACCCGGGACAGCTCAATCAGCCCCAGCATTTT. Protein product: CASSHPGQLNQPQHF.

The V and J genes are TRBV4-3 and TRBJ2-3; 8 nucleotides line up with TRBD1. V gave up 0 bases and J gave up 6 bases; unmatched junction bases: 11. This CDR3 spans 17 amino acids. Germline V gives CDR1 LGHNA, CDR2 YSLEER. The CDR3 nucleotides read TGCGCCAGCAGCCAAGATTTGAATTCTCAGGGGGCGGATACGCAGTATTTT. This encodes CASSQDLNSQGADTQYF.

This chain uses TRBV28 with TRBJ2-7, with D possibly matching TRBD1 (5 bases). V was trimmed by 5 bases and J by 0 bases, leaving 11 bases between them. The germline V gene has CDR1 MDHEN and CDR2 SYDVKM. The CDR3 totals 14 residues. CDR3 in amino acids: CASSTAQGSYEQYF. The CDR3 DNA reads as TGTGCCAGCAGTACCGCCCAGGGCTCCTACGAGCAGTACTTC.

The V call is TRBV30, the J call TRBJ2-1, with 10 positions matching TRBD2. Per the germline V gene, CDR1 is GTSNPN and CDR2 is SVGIG (reference sequence). Losses at the gene ends were 5 bases for V and 5 bases for J; bases not matched to a gene: 12. The CDR3 has 16 residues. CDR3 protein: CAWAGVAGGSDNEQFF. As DNA, the CDR3 is TGTGCCTGGGCGGGGGTAGCGGGGGGATCCGACAATGAGCAGTTCTTC.